The 8 T cell receptor beta chains reported below all come from one sample, sequenced in a study of T cells after yellow fever vaccination. MiXCR, run by TCRdb on the 5' RACE reads, gives a single entry per CDR3 protein. The sample records about 340,000 distinct CDR3 sequences, about 4% being singletons. The sample in question was PBMCs, obtained 5 days after the yellow fever booster vaccination. Receptors originate from a man in his late teens or twenties who received the YFV17D yellow fever vaccine.

CDR3 DNA: TGCGCCAGCAGCTTGCGGCTTACCGCCTACAATGAGCAGTTCTTC. It is translated as CASSLRLTAYNEQFF. This chain joins TRBV5-1 and TRBJ2-1, with unresolved D. V was pared by 1 base and J by 2 bases, with 10 bases between. CDR3 length: 15 amino acids. Germline V gives CDR1 SGHRS, CDR2 YFSETQ.

The chain recombines TRBV6-7 with TRBJ2-1; weak D call: TRBD1 (6 bases). TRBV6-7 is given ORF status, its function remaining uncertain. V lost 2 bases and J 8 bases, leaving 19 bases between the germline ends. This CDR3 is 16 amino acids long. For the CDR3, the DNA is TGTGCCAGCAGTTACCGATGGGACACCAGGCCTCATGAGCAGTTCTTC. Its translation: CASSYRWDTRPHEQFF.

This clonotype was counted between two and nine times. The chain is built from TRBV14 and TRBJ2-1, with D possibly matching TRBD2 (5 bases). V lost 4 bases and J lost 3, with 10 bases in between. Germline CDR1 and CDR2: SGHDN and FVKESK. The length of the CDR3 is 14 residues. CDR3 in DNA: TGTGCCAGCAGCCTACGAGGGATCTACAATGAGCAGTTCTTC. It translates to CASSLRGIYNEQFF.

This clonotype occurred many times. V gene TRBV5-1 combines with J gene TRBJ1-2, with unresolved D. There are 12 residues in the CDR3. The germline V and J ends were trimmed by 0 bases and 5 bases, with 5 bases remaining between them. Per the germline V gene, CDR1 is SGHRS and CDR2 is YFSETQ. CDR3 in amino acids: CASSLDEYGYTF. In DNA form, the CDR3 reads TGCGCCAGCAGCTTGGATGAGTATGGCTACACCTTC.

This clonotype was found a few times. V and J are TRBV6-2 or TRBV6-3 and TRBJ1-1; a possible D gene is TRBD1 (6 bases). V lost 5 bases, J lost 1 base, and 11 bases lay in between. This CDR3 has 14 amino acids. Germline V gives CDR1 MNHEY, CDR2 SVGEGT. CDR3 in amino acids: CASSNRVPNTEAFF. The CDR3 DNA reads as TGTGCCAGCAGTAACAGGGTTCCGAACACTGAAGCTTTCTTT.

In this sample, this clonotype turned up a few times. CDR3 nucleotide sequence: TGTGCCACCAGTGATGCAAACAGAGCCGGAGGCTACACCTTC. Protein product: CATSDANRAGGYTF. The V and J genes are TRBV24-1 and TRBJ1-2; D gene uncertain. There are 14 residues in the CDR3. V lost 3 bases and J lost 8, with 15 bases in between. Germline loops: CDR1 KGHDR, CDR2 SFDVKD.

The gene calls are TRBV5-1 and TRBJ2-2; D not resolved. CDR3 length: 15 residues. CDR1 and CDR2 from the germline V gene are SGHRS and YFSETQ. The V gene lost 4 bases and the J gene lost 1 base, with 11 bases spanning the gap. The chain's CDR3 is CASSPTPENTGELFF. The CDR3 nucleotides read TGCGCCAGCAGCCCGACCCCGGAGAACACCGGGGAGCTGTTTTTT.

This clonotype was counted a few times. The gene calls are TRBV12-3 or TRBV12-4 and TRBJ2-1; 9 bases agree with TRBD1. V lost 5 bases to trimming and J lost 10 bases; unmatched junction nucleotides: 9. The CDR3 has 14 amino acids. In DNA, the CDR3 is TGTGCCAGCAGTCCGGGACAGGGACTTCGCGAGCAGTTCTTC. Protein product: CASSPGQGLREQFF.